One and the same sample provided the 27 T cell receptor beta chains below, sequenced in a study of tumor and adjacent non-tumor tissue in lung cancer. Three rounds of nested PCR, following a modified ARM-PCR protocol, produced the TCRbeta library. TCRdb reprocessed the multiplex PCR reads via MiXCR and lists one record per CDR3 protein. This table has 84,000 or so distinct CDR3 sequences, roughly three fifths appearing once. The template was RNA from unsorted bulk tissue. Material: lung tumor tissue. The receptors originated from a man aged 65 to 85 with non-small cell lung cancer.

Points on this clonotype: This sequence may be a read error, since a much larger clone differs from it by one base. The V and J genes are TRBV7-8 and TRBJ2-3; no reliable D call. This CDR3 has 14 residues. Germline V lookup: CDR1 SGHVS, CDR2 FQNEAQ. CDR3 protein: CVSSPGQFTDTQYF. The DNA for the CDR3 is TGTGTCAGCAGCCCTGGTCAGTTTACAGATACGCAGTATTTT.

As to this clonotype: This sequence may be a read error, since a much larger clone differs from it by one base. Written as DNA, the CDR3 is TGTACCAGCAGCTTCGTCGGGAGTAGCACAGATACGCAGTATTTT. As protein: CTSSFVGSSTDTQYF. This chain uses TRBV7-9 with TRBJ2-3, with a weak D call TRBD2 (6 bases). CDR1 SEHNR and CDR2 FQNEAQ come from the germline V gene (reference sequence). The CDR3 sequence is 15 residues long.

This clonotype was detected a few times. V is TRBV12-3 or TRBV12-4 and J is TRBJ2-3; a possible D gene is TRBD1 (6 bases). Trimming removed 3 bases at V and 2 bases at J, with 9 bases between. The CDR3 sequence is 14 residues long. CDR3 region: CASSLWDITDTQYF. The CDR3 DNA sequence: TGTGCCAGCAGTTTGTGGGACATCACAGATACGCAGTATTTT.

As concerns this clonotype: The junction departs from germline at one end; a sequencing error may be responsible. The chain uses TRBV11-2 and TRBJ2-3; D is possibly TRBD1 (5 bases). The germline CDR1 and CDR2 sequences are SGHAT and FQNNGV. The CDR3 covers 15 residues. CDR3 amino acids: CACSPTGIHTDTQYF. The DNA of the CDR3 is TGTGCCTGCAGCCCCACAGGAATCCATACTGATACGCAGTATTTT.

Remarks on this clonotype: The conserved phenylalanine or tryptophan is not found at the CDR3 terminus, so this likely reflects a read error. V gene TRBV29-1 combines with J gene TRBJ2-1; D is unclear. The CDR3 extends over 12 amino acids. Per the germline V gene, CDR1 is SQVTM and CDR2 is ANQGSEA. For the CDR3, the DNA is TGCAGCGCCGCTTTTGCCTACAATGGGCAGTTCCTC. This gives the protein CSAAFAYNGQFL.

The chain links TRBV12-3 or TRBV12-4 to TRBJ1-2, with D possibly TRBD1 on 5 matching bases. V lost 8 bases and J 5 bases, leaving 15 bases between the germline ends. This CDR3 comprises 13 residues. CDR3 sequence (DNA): TGTGCCAGCGGTTCTCCAGGGACGTATGGCTACACCTTC. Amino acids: CASGSPGTYGYTF.

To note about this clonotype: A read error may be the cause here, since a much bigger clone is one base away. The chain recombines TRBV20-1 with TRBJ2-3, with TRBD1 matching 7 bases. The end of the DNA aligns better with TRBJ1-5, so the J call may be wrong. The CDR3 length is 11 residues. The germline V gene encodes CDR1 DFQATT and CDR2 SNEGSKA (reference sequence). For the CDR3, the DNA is TGCAGTGCTAGGGGGACAGATACGCAGCATTTT. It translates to CSARGTDTQHF.

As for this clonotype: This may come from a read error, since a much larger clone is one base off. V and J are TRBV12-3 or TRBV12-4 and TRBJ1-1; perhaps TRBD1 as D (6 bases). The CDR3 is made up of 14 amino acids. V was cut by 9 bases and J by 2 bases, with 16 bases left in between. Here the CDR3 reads CARSPGTLNTEAFF. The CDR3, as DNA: TGTGCCAGGAGCCCCGGGACACTTAACACTGAAGCTTTCTTT.

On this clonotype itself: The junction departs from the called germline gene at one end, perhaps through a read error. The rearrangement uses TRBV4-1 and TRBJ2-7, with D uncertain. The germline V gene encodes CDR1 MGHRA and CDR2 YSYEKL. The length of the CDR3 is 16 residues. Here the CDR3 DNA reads TGCGTCAGCAGCCAAGATCGGGTAGTGGGCTACTACGAACAGTACTTC. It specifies CVSSQDRVVGYYEQYF.

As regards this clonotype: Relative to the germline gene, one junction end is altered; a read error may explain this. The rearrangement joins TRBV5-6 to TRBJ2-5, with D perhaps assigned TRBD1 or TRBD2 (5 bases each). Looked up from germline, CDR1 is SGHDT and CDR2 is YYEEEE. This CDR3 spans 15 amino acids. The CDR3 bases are TGTGCCGGCAGCCTTCCCCGAGGGGCCCAAGAGACCCAGTACTTC. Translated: CAGSLPRGAQETQYF.

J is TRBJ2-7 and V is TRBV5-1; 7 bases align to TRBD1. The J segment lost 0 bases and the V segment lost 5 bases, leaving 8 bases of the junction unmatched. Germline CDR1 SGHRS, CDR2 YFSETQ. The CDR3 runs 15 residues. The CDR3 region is CASSLRGTASYEQYF. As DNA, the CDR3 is TGCGCCAGCAGTTTACGTGGGACAGCCTCCTACGAGCAGTACTTC.

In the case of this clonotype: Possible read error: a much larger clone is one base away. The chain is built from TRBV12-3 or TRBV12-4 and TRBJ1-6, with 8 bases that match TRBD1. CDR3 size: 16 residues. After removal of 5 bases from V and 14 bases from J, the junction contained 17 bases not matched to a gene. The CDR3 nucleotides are TGTGCCAGCAGTGGCCCCGGGTCAGGGGGCTCGGGAACCCTCCACTTT. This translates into CASSGPGSGGSGTLHF.

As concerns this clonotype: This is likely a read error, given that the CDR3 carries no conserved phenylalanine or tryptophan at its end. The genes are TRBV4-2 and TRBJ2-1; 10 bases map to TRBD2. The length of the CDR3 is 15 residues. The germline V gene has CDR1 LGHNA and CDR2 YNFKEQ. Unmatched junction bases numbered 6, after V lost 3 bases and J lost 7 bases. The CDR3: CASSQGTSAENEQFL. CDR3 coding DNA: TGTGCCAGCAGCCAGGGGACTAGCGCGGAGAATGAGCAGTTCCTC.

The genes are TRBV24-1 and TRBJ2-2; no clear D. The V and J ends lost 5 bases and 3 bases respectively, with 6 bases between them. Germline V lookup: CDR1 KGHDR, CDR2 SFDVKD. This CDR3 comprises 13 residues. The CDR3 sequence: CATSVVDTGELFF. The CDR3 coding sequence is TGTGCCACCAGTGTGGTGGACACCGGGGAGCTGTTTTTT.

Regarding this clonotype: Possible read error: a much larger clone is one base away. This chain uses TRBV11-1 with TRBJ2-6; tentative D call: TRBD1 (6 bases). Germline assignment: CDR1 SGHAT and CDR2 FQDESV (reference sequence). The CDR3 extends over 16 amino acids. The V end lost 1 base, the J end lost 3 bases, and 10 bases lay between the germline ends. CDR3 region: CASSLVAGVGANVLTF. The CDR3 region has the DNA TGTGCCAGCAGCTTAGTCGCAGGGGTTGGGGCCAACGTCCTGACTTTC.

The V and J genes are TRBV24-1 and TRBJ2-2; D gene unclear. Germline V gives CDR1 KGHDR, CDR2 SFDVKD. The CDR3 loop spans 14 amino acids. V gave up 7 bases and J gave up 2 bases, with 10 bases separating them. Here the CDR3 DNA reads TGTGCCACCAGCCCCGGGCTCAACACCGGGGAGCTGTTTTTT. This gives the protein CATSPGLNTGELFF.

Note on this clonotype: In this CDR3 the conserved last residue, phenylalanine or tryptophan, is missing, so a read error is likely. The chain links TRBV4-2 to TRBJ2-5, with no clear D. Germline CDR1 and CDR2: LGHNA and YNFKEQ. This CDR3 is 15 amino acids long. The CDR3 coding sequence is TGTGCCAGCAGCCAAGACCCCGGGTACCAGGAGACCCAGTACTCC. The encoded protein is CASSQDPGYQETQYS.

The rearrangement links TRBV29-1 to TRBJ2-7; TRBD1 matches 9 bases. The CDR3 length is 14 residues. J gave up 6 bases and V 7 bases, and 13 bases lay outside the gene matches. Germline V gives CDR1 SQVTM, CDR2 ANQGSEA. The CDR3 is CSARVGQGYSEQYF. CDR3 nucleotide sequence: TGCAGCGCAAGGGTGGGACAGGGCTACAGCGAGCAGTACTTC.

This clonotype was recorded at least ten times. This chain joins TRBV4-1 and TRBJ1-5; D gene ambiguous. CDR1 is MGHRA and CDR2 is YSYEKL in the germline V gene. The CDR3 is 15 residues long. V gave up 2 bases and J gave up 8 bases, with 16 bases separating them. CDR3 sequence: CASSQTRPGPEPQHF. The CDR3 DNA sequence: TGCGCCAGCAGCCAAACCAGACCGGGCCCTGAGCCCCAGCATTTT.

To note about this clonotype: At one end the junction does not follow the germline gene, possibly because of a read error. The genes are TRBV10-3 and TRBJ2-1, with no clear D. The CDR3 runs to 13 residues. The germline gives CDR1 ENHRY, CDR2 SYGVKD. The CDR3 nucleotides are TGTGTCATCTCCTTTGACTCAGTCAATGAGCAGTTCTTC. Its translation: CVISFDSVNEQFF.

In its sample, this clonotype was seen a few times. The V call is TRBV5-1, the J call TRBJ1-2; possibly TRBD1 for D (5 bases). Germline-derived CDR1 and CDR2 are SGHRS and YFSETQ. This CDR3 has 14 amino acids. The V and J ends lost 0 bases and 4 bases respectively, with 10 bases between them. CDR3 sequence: CASSLARGVYGYTF. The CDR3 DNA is TGCGCCAGCAGCTTGGCCCGGGGGGTCTATGGCTACACCTTC.

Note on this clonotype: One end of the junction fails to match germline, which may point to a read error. In DNA, the CDR3 is TGTGCAAGCAGCATAAGGGCCACAGATACGCAGTATTTT. Protein product: CASSIRATDTQYF. The rearrangement uses TRBV11-3 and TRBJ2-3; D gene uncertain. The CDR3 has 13 amino acids. CDR1 and CDR2 (germline): SGHNT, YENEEA.

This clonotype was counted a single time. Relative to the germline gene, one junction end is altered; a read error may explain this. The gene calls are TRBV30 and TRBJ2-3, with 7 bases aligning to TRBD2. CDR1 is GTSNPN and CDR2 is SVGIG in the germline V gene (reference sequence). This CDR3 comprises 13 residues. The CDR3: CARSVGGSDTRYF. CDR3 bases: TGTGCCCGGAGTGTGGGGGGGTCAGATACGCGGTATTTT. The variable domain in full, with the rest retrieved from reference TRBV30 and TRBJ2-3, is SQTIHQWPATLVQPVGSPLSLECTVEGTSNPNLYWYRQAAGRGLQLLFYSVGIGQISSEVPQNLSASRPQDRQFILSSKKLLLSDSGFYLCARSVGGSDTRYFGPGTRLTVL.

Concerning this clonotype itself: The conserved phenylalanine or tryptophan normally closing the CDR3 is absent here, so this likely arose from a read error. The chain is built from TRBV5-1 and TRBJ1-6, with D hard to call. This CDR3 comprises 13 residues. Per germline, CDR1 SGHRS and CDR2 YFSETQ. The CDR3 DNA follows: TGCACCAGCAGCCCGGAGGGTACCGGAACCCTCCACCTT. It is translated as CTSSPEGTGTLHL.

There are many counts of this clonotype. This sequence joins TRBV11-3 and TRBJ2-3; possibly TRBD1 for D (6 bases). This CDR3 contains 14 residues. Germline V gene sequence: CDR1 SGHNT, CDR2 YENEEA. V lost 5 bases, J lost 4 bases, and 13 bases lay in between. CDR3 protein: CASSDRQEPDTQYF. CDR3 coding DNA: TGTGCCAGCAGCGACCGACAGGAACCAGATACGCAGTATTTT.

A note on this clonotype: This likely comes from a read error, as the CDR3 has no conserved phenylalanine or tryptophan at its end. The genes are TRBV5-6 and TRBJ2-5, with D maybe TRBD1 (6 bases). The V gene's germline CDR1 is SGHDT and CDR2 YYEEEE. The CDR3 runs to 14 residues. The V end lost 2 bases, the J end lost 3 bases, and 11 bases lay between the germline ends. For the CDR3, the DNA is TGTGCCAGCAGCTTAGGATACAGGGAAGAGACCCAGTACATC. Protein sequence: CASSLGYREETQYI.

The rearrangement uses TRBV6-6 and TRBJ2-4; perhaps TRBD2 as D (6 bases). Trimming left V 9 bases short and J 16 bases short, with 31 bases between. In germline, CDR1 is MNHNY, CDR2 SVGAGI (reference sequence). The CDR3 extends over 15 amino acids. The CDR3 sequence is CASSAGNQLGSIYYF. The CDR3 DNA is TGTGCCAGTTCCGCGGGGAATCAGCTGGGATCCATTTACTACTTC.